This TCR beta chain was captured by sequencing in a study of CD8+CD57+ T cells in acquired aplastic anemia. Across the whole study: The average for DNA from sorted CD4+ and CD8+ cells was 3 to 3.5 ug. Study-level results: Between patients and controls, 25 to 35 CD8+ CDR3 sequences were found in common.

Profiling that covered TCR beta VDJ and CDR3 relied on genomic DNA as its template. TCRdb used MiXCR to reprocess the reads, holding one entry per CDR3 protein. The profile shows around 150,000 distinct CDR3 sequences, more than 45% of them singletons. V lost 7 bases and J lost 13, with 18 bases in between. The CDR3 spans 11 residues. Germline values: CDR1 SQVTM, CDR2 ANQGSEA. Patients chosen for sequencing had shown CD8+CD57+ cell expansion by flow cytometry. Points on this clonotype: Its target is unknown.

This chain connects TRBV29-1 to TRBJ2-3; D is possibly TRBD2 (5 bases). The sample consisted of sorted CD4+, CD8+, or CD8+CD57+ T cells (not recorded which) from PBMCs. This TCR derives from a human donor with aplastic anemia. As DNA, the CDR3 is TGCAGCGCCAAGATGGAGGACCGGGAGTATTTT. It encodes CSAKMEDREYF.